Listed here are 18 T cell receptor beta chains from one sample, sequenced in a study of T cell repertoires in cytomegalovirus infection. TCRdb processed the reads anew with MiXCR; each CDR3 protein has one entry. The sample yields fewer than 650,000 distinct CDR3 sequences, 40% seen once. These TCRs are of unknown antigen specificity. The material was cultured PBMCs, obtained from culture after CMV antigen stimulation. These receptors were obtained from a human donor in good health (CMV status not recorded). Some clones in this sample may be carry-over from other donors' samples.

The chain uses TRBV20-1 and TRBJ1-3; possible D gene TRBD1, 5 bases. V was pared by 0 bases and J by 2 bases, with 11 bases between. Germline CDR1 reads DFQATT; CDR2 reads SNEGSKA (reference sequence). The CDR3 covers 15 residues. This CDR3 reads CSARDIREAGNTIYF. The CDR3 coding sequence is TGCAGTGCTAGAGATATCAGGGAGGCTGGAAACACCATATATTTT.

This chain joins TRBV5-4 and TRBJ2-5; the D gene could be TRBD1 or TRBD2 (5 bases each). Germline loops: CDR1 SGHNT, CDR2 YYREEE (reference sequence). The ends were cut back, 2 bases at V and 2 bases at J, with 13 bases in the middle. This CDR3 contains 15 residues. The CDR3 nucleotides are TGTGCCAGCAGCTTAGGGACGGAACTACAAGAGACCCAGTACTTC. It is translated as CASSLGTELQETQYF. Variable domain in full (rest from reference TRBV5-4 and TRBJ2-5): ETGVTQSPTHLIKTRGQQVTLRCSSQSGHNTVSWYQQALGQGPQFIFQYYREEENGRGNFPPRFSGLQFPNYSSELNVNALELDDSALYLCASSLGTELQETQYFGPGTRLLVL.

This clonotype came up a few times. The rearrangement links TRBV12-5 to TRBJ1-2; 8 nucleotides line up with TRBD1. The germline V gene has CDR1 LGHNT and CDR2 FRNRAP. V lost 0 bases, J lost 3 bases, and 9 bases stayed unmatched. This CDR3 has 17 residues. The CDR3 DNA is TGTGCTAGTGGTTTGGTCCCCGGGACAGGCCTCGACTATGGCTACACCTTC. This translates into CASGLVPGTGLDYGYTF.

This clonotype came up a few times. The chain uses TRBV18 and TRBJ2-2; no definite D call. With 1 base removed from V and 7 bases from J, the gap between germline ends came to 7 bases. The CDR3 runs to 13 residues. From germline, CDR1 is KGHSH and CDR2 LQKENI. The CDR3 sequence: CASSPQQNGELFF. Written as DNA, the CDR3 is TGTGCCAGCTCACCACAACAGAACGGGGAGCTGTTTTTT. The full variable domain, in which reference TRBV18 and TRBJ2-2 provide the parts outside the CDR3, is NAGVMQNPRHLVRRRGQEARLRCSPMKGHSHVYWYRQLPEEGLKFMVYLQKENIIDESGMPKERFSAEFPKEGPSILRIQQVVRGDSAAYFCASSPQQNGELFFGEGSRLTVL.

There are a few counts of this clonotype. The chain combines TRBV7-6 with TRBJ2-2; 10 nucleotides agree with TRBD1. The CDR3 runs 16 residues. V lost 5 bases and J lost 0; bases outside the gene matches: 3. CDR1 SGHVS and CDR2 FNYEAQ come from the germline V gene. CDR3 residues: CASSRTGGTNTGELFF. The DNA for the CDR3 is TGTGCCAGCAGCCGGACAGGGGGAACGAACACCGGGGAGCTGTTTTTT. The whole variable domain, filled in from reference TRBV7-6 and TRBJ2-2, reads GAGVSQSPRYKVTKRGQDVALRCDPISGHVSLYWYRQALGQGPEFLTYFNYEAQQDKSGLPNDRFSAERPEGSISTLTIQRTEQRDSAMYRCASSRTGGTNTGELFFGEGSRLTVL.

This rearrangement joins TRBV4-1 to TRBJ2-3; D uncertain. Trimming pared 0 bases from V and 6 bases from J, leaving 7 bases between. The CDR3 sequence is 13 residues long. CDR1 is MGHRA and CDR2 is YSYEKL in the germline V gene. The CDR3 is CASSQERADTQYF. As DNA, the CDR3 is TGCGCCAGCAGCCAAGAACGGGCGGATACGCAGTATTTT.

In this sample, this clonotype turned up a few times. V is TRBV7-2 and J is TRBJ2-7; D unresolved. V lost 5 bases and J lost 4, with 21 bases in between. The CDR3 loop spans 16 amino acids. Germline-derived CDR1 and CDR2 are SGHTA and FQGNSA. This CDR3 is CASSRRTESSTYEQYF. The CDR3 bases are TGTGCCAGCAGCCGACGGACGGAGAGCTCCACTTACGAGCAGTACTTC. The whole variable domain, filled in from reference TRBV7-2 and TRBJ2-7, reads GAGVSQSPSNKVTEKGKDVELRCDPISGHTALYWYRQSLGQGLEFLIYFQGNSAPDKSGLPSDRFSAERTGGSVSTLTIQRTQQEDSAVYLCASSRRTESSTYEQYFGPGTRLTVT.

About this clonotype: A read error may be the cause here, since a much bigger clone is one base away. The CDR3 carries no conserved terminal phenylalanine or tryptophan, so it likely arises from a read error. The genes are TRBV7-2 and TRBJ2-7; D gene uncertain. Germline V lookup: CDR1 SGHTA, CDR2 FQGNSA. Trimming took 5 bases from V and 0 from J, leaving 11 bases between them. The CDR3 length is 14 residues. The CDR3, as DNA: TGTGCCAGCAGCCTAGACGGGTCCTCCTACGAGCAGTACTAC. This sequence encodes CASSLDGSSYEQYY.

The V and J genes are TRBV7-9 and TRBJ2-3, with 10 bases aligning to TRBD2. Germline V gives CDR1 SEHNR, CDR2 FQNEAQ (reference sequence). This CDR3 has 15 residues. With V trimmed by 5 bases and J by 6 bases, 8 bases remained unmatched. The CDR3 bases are TGTGCCAGCAGCGCCTCTAGCGGGAGTGCGGATACGCAGTATTTT. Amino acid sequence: CASSASSGSADTQYF. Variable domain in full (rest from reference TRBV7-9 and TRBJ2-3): DTGVSQNPRHKITKRGQNVTFRCDPISEHNRLYWYRQTLGQGPEFLTYFQNEAQLEKSRLLSDRFSAERPKGSFSTLEIQRTEQGDSAMYLCASSASSGSADTQYFGPGTRLTVL.

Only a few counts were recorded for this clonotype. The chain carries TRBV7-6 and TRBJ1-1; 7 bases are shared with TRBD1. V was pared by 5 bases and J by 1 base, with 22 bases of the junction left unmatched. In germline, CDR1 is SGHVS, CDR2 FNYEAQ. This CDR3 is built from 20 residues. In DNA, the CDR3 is TGTGCCAGCAGCCCCCGCGTAGGGGGCGGCGTACCGGCGACGAACACTGAAGCTTTCTTT. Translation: CASSPRVGGGVPATNTEAFF.

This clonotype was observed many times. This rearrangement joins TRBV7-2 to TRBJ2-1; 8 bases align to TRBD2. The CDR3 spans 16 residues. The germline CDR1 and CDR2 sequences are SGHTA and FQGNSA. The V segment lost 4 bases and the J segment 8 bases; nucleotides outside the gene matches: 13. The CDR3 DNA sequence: TGTGCCAGCAGCTCAGGGGCCAGCGGGAGAAGGGATGAGCAGTTCTTC. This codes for CASSSGASGRRDEQFF.

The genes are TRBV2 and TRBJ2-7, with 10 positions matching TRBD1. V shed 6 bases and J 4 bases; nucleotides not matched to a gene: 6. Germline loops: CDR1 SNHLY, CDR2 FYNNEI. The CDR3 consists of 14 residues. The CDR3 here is CASSPDRGRYEQYF. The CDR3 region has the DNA TGTGCCAGCAGCCCCGACAGGGGGCGATACGAGCAGTACTTC.

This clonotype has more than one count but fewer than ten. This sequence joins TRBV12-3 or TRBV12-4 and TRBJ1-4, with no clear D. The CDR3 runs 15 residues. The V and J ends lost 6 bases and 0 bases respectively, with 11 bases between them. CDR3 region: CASSLYGATNEKLFF. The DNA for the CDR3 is TGTGCCAGCAGCCTATATGGAGCAACTAATGAAAAACTGTTTTTT.

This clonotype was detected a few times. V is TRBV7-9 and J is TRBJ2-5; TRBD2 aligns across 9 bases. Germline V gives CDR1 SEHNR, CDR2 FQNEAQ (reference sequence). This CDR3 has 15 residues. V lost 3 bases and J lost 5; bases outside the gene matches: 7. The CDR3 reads CASSFPGLARETQYF. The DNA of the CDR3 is TGTGCCAGCAGCTTTCCTGGACTAGCGAGGGAGACCCAGTACTTC.

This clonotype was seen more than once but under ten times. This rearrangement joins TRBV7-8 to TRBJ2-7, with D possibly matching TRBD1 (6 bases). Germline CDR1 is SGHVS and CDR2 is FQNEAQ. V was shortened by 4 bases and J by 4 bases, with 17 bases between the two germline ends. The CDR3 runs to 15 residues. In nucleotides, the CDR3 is TGTGCCAGCAGCTCTTCTCGGGACACCCATTACGAGCAGTACTTC. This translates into CASSSSRDTHYEQYF.

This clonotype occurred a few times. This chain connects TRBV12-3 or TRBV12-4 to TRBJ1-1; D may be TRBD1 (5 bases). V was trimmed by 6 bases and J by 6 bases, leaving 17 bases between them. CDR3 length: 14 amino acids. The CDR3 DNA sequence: TGTGCCAGCAGCCCGACCGGGACGCTTCCTGAAGCTTTCTTT. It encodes CASSPTGTLPEAFF.

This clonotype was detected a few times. CDR3: CASSLGGGRTGARSYEQYF. In nucleotides, the CDR3 is TGTGCCAGCAGCTTAGGAGGGGGCAGGACAGGGGCCAGATCCTACGAGCAGTACTTC. The J gene is TRBJ2-7, the V gene TRBV7-8, with 9 bases lining up with TRBD1. Germline trimming cut 1 base from V and 1 base from J; bases unmatched to any gene: 14. CDR3 length equals 19 residues. Germline V gene data show CDR1 as SGHVS and CDR2 as FQNEAQ.

The CDR3: CASSWGLAGLDTQYF. The CDR3 DNA is TGTGCCAGCAGCTGGGGGCTAGCGGGGTTGGATACGCAGTATTTT. The chain is built from TRBV7-2 and TRBJ2-3; 9 positions match TRBD2. Germline V lookup: CDR1 SGHTA, CDR2 FQGNSA. The J segment lost 6 bases and the V segment lost 4 bases, leaving 8 bases of the junction unmatched. This CDR3 comprises 15 residues.